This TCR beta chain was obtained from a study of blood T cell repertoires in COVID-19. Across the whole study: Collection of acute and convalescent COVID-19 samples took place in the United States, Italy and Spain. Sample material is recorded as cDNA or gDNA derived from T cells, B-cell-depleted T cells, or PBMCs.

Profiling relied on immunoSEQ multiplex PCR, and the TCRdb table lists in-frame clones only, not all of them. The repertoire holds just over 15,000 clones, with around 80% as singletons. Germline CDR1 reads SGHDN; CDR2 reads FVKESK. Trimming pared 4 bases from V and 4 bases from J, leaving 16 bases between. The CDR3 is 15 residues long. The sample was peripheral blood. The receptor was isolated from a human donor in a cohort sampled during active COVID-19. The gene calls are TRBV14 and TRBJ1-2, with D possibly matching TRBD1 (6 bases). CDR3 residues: CASSPLGGGAYGYTF. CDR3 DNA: TGTGCCAGCAGCCCCCTGGGGGGGGGCGCCTATGGCTACACCTTC.